This T cell receptor beta chain comes out of a study of breast tumors, draining lymph nodes, adjacent tissues. A note on this clonotype: Its cognate antigen is unknown. A much bigger clone sits one base away, suggesting this may be a read error.

In germline, CDR1 is LGHNT, CDR2 FRNRAP. J lost 8 bases, V lost 5 bases, and 9 bases had no gene match. The CDR3 runs 14 residues. TCRdb re-derived calls from the multiplex PCR reads in MiXCR, one entry per CDR3 protein. Of 200,000 to 250,000 distinct CDR3 sequences in the sample, under 40% were seen once. Findings of the study overall: Data fit most tumor T cells coming from lymph node, expanding in tumor. Luminal-like breast cancer showed significantly greater tumor-nontumor repertoire similarity than basal-like breast cancer did. Compared with lymph nodes, tumors were less diverse; compared with nontumor tissue, more. The lymph node origin of tumor T cells was framed as consistent with a hypothesis, not demonstrated.

Breast cancer patients provided tissue from their axillary draining lymph nodes. Sequencing was performed on axillary lymph node tissue. The chain is built from TRBV12-5 and TRBJ2-1; 7 nucleotides agree with TRBD2. The clonotype comes from a female donor with breast cancer. Some clones in this sample may be carry-over from other donors' samples. The CDR3 reads CASGLSGPRYEQFF. CDR3 bases: TGTGCTAGTGGTCTTAGCGGGCCGAGGTATGAGCAGTTCTTC. The whole variable domain, filled in from reference TRBV12-5 and TRBJ2-1, reads DARVTQTPRHKVTEMGQEVTMRCQPILGHNTVFWYRQTMMQGLELLAYFRNRAPLDDSGMPKDRFSAEMPDATLATLKIQPSEPRDSAVYFCASGLSGPRYEQFFGPGTRLTVL.